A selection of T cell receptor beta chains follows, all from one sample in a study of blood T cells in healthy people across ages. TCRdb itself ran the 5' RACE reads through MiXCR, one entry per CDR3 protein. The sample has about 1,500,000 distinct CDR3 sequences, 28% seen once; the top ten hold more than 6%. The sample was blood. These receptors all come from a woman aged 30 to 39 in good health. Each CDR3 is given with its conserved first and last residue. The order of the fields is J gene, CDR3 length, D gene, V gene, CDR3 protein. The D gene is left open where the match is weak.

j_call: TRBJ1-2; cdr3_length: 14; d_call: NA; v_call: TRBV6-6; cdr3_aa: CASSLRTETYGYTF
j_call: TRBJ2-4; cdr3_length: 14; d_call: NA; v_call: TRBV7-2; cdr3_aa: CASSYDLAKNIQYF
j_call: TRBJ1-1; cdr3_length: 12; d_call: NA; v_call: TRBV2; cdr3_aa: CASRRWNTEAFF
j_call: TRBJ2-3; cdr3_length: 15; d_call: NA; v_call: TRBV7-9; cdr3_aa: CASSLSGQRTDTQYF
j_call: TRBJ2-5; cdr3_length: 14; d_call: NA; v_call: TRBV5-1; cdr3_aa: CASSLRDGEETQYF
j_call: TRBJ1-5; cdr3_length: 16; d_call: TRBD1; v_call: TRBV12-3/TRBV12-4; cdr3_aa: CASSTPQGGGSQPQHF
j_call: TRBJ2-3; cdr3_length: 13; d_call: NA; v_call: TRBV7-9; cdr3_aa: CASRPPLPDTQYF
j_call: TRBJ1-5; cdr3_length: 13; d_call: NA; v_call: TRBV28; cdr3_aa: CASMGARNQPQHF
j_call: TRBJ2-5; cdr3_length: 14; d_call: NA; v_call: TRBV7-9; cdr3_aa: CASSQGRSGETQYF
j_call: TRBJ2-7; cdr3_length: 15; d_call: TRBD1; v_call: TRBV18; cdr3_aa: CASSPGTGLNYEQYF
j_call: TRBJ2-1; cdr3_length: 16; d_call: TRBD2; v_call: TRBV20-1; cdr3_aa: CSAPLAGGPLGNEQFF
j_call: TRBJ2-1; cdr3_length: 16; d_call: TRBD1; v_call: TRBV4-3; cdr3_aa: CASSQRGGQGINEQFF
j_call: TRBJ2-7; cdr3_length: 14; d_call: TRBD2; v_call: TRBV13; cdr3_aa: CASGKLAGVNEQYF
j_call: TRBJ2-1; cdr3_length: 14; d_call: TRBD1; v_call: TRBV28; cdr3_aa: CASSPRTGGHEQFF
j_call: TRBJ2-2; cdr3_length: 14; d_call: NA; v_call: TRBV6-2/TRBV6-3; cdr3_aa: CASRSPGGTGELFF
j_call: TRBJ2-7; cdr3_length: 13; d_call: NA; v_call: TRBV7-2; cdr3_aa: CASSLVLVREQYF
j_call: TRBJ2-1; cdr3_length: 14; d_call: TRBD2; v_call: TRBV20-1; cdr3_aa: CSARAQREYNEQFF
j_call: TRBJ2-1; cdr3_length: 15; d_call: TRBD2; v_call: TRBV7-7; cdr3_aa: CASSLGTSWVDEQFF
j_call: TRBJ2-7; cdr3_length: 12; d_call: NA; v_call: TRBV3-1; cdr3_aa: CASSPPAGEQDF
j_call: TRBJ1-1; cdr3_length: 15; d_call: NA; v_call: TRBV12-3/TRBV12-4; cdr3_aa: CASSLLGGRDTEAFF
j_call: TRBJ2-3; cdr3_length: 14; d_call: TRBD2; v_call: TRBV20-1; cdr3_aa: CSTSGGAVMNTQYF
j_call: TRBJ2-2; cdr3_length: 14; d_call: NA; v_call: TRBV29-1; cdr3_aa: CSAANGVGTGELFF
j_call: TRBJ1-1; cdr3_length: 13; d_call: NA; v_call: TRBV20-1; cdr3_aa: CSARDPRGTEAFF
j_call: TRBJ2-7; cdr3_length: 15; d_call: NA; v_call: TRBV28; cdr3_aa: CASSRTGLPAYEQYF
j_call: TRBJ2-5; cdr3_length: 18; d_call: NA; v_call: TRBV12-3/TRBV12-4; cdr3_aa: CASSDPGIRGAYEETQYF
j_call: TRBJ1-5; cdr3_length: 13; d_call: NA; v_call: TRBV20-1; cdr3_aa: CSAGRARKEPQHF
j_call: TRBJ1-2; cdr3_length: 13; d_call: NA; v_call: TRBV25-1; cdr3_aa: CASSEYNRWGYTF
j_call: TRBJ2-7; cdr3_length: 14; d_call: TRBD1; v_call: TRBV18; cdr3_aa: CASSPGTGHYEQYF
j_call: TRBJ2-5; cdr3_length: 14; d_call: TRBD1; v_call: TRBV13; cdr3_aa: CASSRKGAKETQYF
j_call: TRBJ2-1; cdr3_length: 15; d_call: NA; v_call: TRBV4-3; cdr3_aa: CASMPDPSPYNEQFF
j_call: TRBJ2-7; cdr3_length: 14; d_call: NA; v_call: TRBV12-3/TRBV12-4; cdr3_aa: CASSLGARGYEQYF
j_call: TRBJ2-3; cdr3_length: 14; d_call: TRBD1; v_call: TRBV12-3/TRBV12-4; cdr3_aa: CASEDRGLGDTQYF
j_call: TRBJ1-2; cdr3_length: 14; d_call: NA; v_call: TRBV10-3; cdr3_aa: CAISESQNNYGHTF
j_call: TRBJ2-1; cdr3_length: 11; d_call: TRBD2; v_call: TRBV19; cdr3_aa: CASRLRETQFF
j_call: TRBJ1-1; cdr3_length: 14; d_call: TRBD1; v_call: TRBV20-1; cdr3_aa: CSARGQGHYTEAFF
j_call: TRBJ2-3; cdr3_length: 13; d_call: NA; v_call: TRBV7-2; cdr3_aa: CASTETEADTQYF
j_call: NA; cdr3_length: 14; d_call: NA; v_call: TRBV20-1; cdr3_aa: CSASVPSSYNEQYF
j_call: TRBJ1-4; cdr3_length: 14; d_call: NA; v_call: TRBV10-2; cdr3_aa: CASSGQTTNEKLFF
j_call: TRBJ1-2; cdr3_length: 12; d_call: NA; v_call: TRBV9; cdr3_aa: CASSAGQAGYTF
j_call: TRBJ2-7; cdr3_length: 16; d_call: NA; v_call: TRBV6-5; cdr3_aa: CASSDPGSSNRYEQYF
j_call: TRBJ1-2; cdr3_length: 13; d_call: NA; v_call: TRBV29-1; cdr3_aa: CSVEFTAPYGYTF
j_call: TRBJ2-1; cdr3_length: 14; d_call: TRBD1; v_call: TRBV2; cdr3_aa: CASSTDRDGNEQFF
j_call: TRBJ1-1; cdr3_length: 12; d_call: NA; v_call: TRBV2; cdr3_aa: CASRKENTEAFF